Detailed here is one T cell receptor beta chain. This clone was counted a few times. Its specific antigen is unknown. Base qualities are not recorded, but no much larger clone differs from it by a single base. From cysteine to phenylalanine, the CDR3 is 12 amino acids long. Here the CDR3 DNA is all that survives: 36 bases in frame from base 1. V sheds 5 bases and J sheds 9 bases, leaving 10 bases between their ends. The data derive from a study of blood T cell repertoires in COVID-19 (TCRdb year 2020). As for the study more broadly: The collaborator samples originated in the United States, Italy and Spain and spanned the acute and convalescent phases of COVID-19. HLA class I and class II types, where available, came from metadata supplied by the sample provider rather than from assay-based typing. Sample metadata almost always included a de-identified subject ID, COVID-19 status, age in years and sex. The repertoires were released in a freely available public database meant as a resource for research on the immune response to SARS-CoV-2. The prospective study material was composed of cDNA or gDNA derived from T cells, B-cell-depleted T cells, or PBMCs. The dataset comprised deeply sampled blood TCRbeta repertoires from subjects exposed to, actively infected with, or recovered from COVID-19. The samples were drawn from two sources: the first 160 participants of the ongoing ImmuneRACE study, and approximately 1,300 subjects contributed by 6 global collaborators.

Each collaborating institution followed its own protocols to collect whole blood in K2EDTA tubes. Collaborator samples were shipped for TCRbeta analysis as frozen whole blood, isolated PBMCs, or DNA extracted from either sample type. Study-wide findings and limitations: The quantity of clinical and demographic metadata differed by source and by participant and was supplied without curation.

TCRbeta CDR3 regions were amplified from genomic DNA by means of the immunoSEQ Assay, a bias-controlled multiplex PCR. On the authors' methods: Nucleated cell counts per sample were estimated from amplification of reference gene primers within the assay. To quantify the absolute abundance of each unique TCRbeta CDR3 rearrangement, sequence reads were collapsed and filtered. Productive Simpson clonality was computed per sample as the square root of Simpson's diversity index over productive rearrangements. Entries here come from immuneACCESS through TCRdb and include only in-frame sequences with V and J called. Some clones fail to appear in such tables; in the studies checked, an unresolved V gene covers under half of the shortfall, and the cause of the remainder is unknown. D and trimming come from the DNA, and the V and J calls and clone size come from that table. This sample has approximately 260,000 clones in its table, and around 90% of those were observed once. In total, the top ten clones hold approximately 3.3% of the sample.

The specimen sequenced was peripheral blood. The V and J genes are TRBV12-3 or TRBV12-4 and TRBJ1-4; the best D guess is TRBD1, with 5 bases matching. The TCR was taken from a woman between 40 and 55 years old with acute or convalescent COVID-19. The CDR3 protein is CASSLNRQKLFF. The nucleotide sequence is given as TGTGCCAGCAGTCTTAACAGGCAAAAACTGTTTTTT.